This T cell receptor beta chain was documented in a study of post-analysis software for immune sequencing data. Study-wide background: Relapsing-remitting, secondary progressive and progressive-relapsing forms of multiple sclerosis all featured among disease courses.

This clonotype was seen more than once but under ten times. Its antigen is undetermined. Germline V gene lookup returns CDR1 MNHNY and CDR2 SVGAGI (reference sequence). Trimming took 6 bases from V and 5 from J, leaving 16 bases between them. There are 14 residues in the CDR3. Regarding the study as a whole: Relative to controls, patients with multiple sclerosis showed significantly lower normalized Chao1 diversity. Patients used roughly five TRBV segments, including TRBV5-6, TRBV5-1 and TRBV20-1, more often than controls. By F measure, samples from a shared preparation batch strongly co-clustered.

TCR beta cDNA libraries included unique molecular identifiers. With about 0.9 to 11 million T cells as the source, about half a million cDNA molecules resulted. TCRdb analysed the PCR reads with MiXCR anew, one entry per CDR3 protein. Counted here are about 430,000 distinct CDR3 sequences, approximately 38% occurring once; the ten biggest clones make up less than 8%. The receptor was derived from a girl aged 2 to 9 with multiple sclerosis. Sequenced material: blood. J is TRBJ1-1 and V is TRBV6-6; D not certain. DNA of the CDR3: TGTGCCAGCAGGGCAGGAGTTGAAGGGACTGAAGCTTTCTTT. It is translated as CASRAGVEGTEAFF.